A single sample is the source of the 25 T cell receptor beta chains below, sequenced in a study of blood T cell repertoires in COVID-19. The data were produced by immunoSEQ multiplex PCR, yet TCRdb's version contains in-frame clones alone and is incomplete. This sample carries about 400,000 clones, about 90% of them seen once, and the ten largest clones take approximately 2%. Input material: PBMCs or T cells enriched from blood (not recorded which). The receptors were sampled from a woman aged 18 to 35 with acute COVID-19.

The gene calls are TRBV23-1 and TRBJ2-2; tentatively, D is TRBD1 (5 bases). TRBV23-1 is an ORF for which the function is uncertain. V was trimmed by 4 bases and J by 1 base, leaving 10 bases between them. The CDR3 is 15 amino acids. The CDR3 region is CASSRSGMNTGELFF. CDR3 bases: TGCGCCAGCAGTCGGTCAGGGATGAACACCGGGGAGCTGTTTTTT.

This clone was counted between two and nine times. This sequence joins TRBV28 and TRBJ1-6; D gene ambiguous. V was cut by 5 bases and J by 9 bases, with 17 bases left in between. Germline V gene data show CDR1 as MDHEN and CDR2 as SYDVKM. This CDR3 is built from 15 residues. As DNA, the CDR3 is TGTGCCAGCAGTACAGAACGAGGGCGCCTTTCACCCCTCCACTTT. This translates into CASSTERGRLSPLHF.

The chain joins TRBV11-3 to TRBJ2-2; TRBD1 aligns across 9 bases. CDR1 and CDR2 from the germline V gene are SGHNT and YENEEA. The CDR3 has 18 amino acids. With 4 bases clipped from V and 0 bases from J, the junction kept 9 bases outside the gene matches. In DNA, the CDR3 is TGTGCCAGCAGCTCGCCGGGACAGGGCCTTTCGAACACCGGGGAGCTGTTTTTT. It yields the protein CASSSPGQGLSNTGELFF.

The chain recombines TRBV2 with TRBJ2-1; 7 nucleotides align to TRBD2. The J segment lost 3 bases and the V segment lost 5 bases, leaving 7 bases of the junction unmatched. CDR1 is SNHLY and CDR2 is FYNNEI in the germline V gene. The CDR3 sequence is 15 residues long. The CDR3, as DNA: TGTGCCAGCAGTAACGGACTAGACGTCTACAATGAGCAGTTCTTC. Translated, it gives CASSNGLDVYNEQFF.

This sequence joins TRBV18 and TRBJ2-1, with 7 nucleotides matching TRBD1. Germline trimming cut 3 bases from V and 7 bases from J; bases unmatched to any gene: 9. This CDR3 is built from 15 residues. Germline values: CDR1 KGHSH, CDR2 LQKENI. For the CDR3, the DNA is TGTGCCAGCTCACCGGGAAGGGACAGAGGAAATGAGCAGTTCTTC. It is translated as CASSPGRDRGNEQFF.

The chain joins TRBV7-9 to TRBJ1-4, with D possibly matching TRBD1 (5 bases). Germline assignment: CDR1 SEHNR and CDR2 FQNEAQ (reference sequence). The CDR3 contains 14 residues. The V end was cut by 6 bases, the J end by 2 bases, with 10 bases between. The CDR3 here is CASSSGYTNEKLFF. The CDR3 DNA reads as TGTGCCAGCAGTTCAGGGTACACTAATGAAAAACTGTTTTTT.

This chain uses TRBV28 with TRBJ2-3, with 8 bases that match TRBD2. CDR1 and CDR2 from the germline V gene are MDHEN and SYDVKM. The CDR3 totals 15 residues. The V segment lost 5 bases and the J segment 2 bases; nucleotides outside the gene matches: 6. CDR3 residues: CASSRTLAVTDTQYF. DNA for the CDR3: TGTGCCAGCAGTCGAACACTAGCGGTCACAGATACGCAGTATTTT.

V gene TRBV25-1 combines with J gene TRBJ2-2; weak D call: TRBD2 (5 bases). V was pared by 6 bases and J by 0 bases, with 8 bases between. This CDR3 comprises 14 residues. Germline V gene lookup returns CDR1 MGHDK and CDR2 SYGVNS. The CDR3 loop is CASRRDSNTGELFF. The CDR3 nucleotides are TGTGCCAGCAGGAGGGATTCGAACACCGGGGAGCTGTTTTTT.

This chain joins TRBV28 and TRBJ2-5, with TRBD2 identical over 7 bases. The V gene end was trimmed by 8 bases and the J gene end by 5 bases; junction bases not matched to a gene: 8. Germline assignment: CDR1 MDHEN and CDR2 SYDVKM. The CDR3 contains 13 residues. The CDR3 sequence is CASLNGGGETQYF. For the CDR3, the DNA is TGTGCCAGCCTCAATGGGGGAGGGGAGACCCAGTACTTC. Filled out from reference TRBV28 and TRBJ2-5, the complete variable domain reads DVKVTQSSRYLVKRTGEKVFLECVQDMDHENMFWYRQDPGLGLRLIYFSYDVKMKEKGDIPEGYSVSREKKERFSLILESASTNQTSMYLCASLNGGGETQYFGPGTRLLVL.

On this clone itself: This sequence may be a read error, since a much larger clone differs from it by one base. The chain recombines TRBV28 with TRBJ1-1; tentative D call: TRBD1 (5 bases). Germline V CDR1 and CDR2: MDHEN, SYDVKM. CDR3 size: 13 residues. V was trimmed by 3 bases and J by 1 base, leaving 6 bases between them. CDR3 region: CASSFGQNTEAFF. In nucleotides, the CDR3 is TGTGCCAGCAGTTTTGGACAGAACACTGAAGCTTTCTTT.

The chain joins TRBV29-1 to TRBJ1-5; D ambiguous. Germline CDR1 reads SQVTM; CDR2 reads ANQGSEA. This CDR3 has 17 residues. The ends were cut back, 4 bases at V and 0 bases at J, with 19 bases in the middle. CDR3 amino acids: CSVVRLERAYSNQPQHF. CDR3 sequence (DNA): TGCAGCGTTGTTAGACTGGAGAGGGCGTATAGCAATCAGCCCCAGCATTTT.

Written as DNA, the CDR3 is TGTGCCAGCAGCTTAAACAGGGCCACAGATACGCAGTATTTT. It codes for CASSLNRATDTQYF. This chain connects TRBV11-3 to TRBJ2-3; the D gene is possibly TRBD1 (6 bases). Germline V gene data show CDR1 as SGHNT and CDR2 as YENEEA. The CDR3 consists of 14 residues. Trimming removed 2 bases at V and 2 bases at J, with 8 bases between.

The CDR3 protein is CASSLEGGGLYEQYF. Here the CDR3 DNA reads TGTGCCAGCAGCTTAGAGGGCGGGGGGCTCTACGAGCAGTACTTC. This chain uses TRBV11-2 with TRBJ2-7, with 8 bases that match TRBD2. V was clipped by 0 bases and J by 3 bases; unmatched bases: 4. The germline CDR1 and CDR2 sequences are SGHAT and FQNNGV. The length of the CDR3 is 15 residues.

The chain's CDR3 is CASGSRTSGAQETQYF. CDR3 DNA: TGTGCTAGTGGTTCTAGGACTAGCGGGGCTCAAGAGACCCAGTACTTC. The rearrangement uses TRBV12-5 and TRBJ2-5; 12 bases agree with TRBD2. The CDR3 consists of 16 residues. Germline values: CDR1 LGHNT, CDR2 FRNRAP. Germline trimming cut 4 bases from V and 2 bases from J; bases unmatched to any gene: 5.

This clone was seen only once. J is TRBJ2-1 and V is TRBV5-6, with TRBD2 matching over 9 bases. V shed 4 bases and J 3 bases; nucleotides not matched to a gene: 2. The germline V gene has CDR1 SGHDT and CDR2 YYEEEE. The CDR3 has 14 residues. The CDR3 is CASSLSGGYNEQFF. CDR3 DNA sequence: TGTGCCAGCAGCCTTAGCGGGGGCTACAATGAGCAGTTCTTC.

The sample holds many counts of this clone. The chain is built from TRBV6-1 and TRBJ2-6; TRBD1 might be the D (6 bases). V lost 4 bases to trimming and J lost 4 bases, with 14 bases between them. Looked up from germline, CDR1 is MNHNS and CDR2 is SASEGT. This CDR3 has 16 amino acids. CDR3 DNA sequence: TGTGCCAGCAGTGCAGAAGGGGGATCCGGGGCCAACGTCCTGACTTTC. Its protein is CASSAEGGSGANVLTF.

This chain connects TRBV11-2 to TRBJ2-7, with D tentatively TRBD1 (5 bases). The CDR3 spans 19 residues. V was trimmed by 1 base and J by 5 bases, leaving 27 bases between them. Germline CDR1 reads SGHAT; CDR2 reads FQNNGV. CDR3 bases: TGTGCCAGCAGCTTAGTCCCCTACCTCGACAGTGAAAGAGTCAACGAGCAGTACTTC. It specifies CASSLVPYLDSERVNEQYF. Full variable domain (remainder filled in from reference TRBV11-2 and TRBJ2-7): EAGVAQSPRYKIIEKRQSVAFWCNPISGHATLYWYQQILGQGPKLLIQFQNNGVVDDSQLPKDRFSAERLKGVDSTLKIQPAKLEDSAVYLCASSLVPYLDSERVNEQYFGPGTRLTVT.

V usage is TRBV7-8 and J usage is TRBJ2-5; the match to TRBD2 covers 7 bases. The ends lost 4 bases at V and 7 bases at J; junction bases unmatched: 15. The CDR3 covers 16 residues. The germline gives CDR1 SGHVS, CDR2 FQNEAQ. CDR3 sequence: CASSSRGRALEVTQYF. CDR3 coding DNA: TGTGCCAGCAGCTCAAGAGGGAGGGCACTAGAGGTGACCCAGTACTTC.

The rearrangement links TRBV4-3 to TRBJ1-4, with 8 bases lining up with TRBD1. Losses at the gene ends were 0 bases for V and 2 bases for J; bases not matched to a gene: 8. This CDR3 comprises 18 residues. CDR1 is LGHNA, CDR2 YSLEER, per germline. The CDR3 region has the DNA TGCGCCAGCAGCCAAGATTTAGCAGGGGGCTTCACTAATGAAAAACTGTTTTTT. This gives the protein CASSQDLAGGFTNEKLFF.

The chain is built from TRBV7-9 and TRBJ1-5; 10 nucleotides agree with TRBD1. This CDR3 has 18 residues. V dropped 5 bases and J dropped 0; count of bases not matched to a gene: 10. Germline CDR1 reads SEHNR; CDR2 reads FQNEAQ (reference sequence). Here the CDR3 reads CASSHGPGQGFSNQPQHF. For the CDR3, the DNA is TGTGCCAGCAGCCACGGACCGGGACAGGGGTTTAGCAATCAGCCCCAGCATTTT.

This clone was found once. This chain links TRBV18 with TRBJ1-3; D is unresolved. This CDR3 has 15 amino acids. V lost 2 bases and J 1 base, leaving 9 bases between the germline ends. CDR1 is KGHSH and CDR2 is LQKENI in the germline V gene. Written as DNA, the CDR3 is TGTGCCAGCTCACCATCGAGAGGATCTGGAAACACCATATATTTT. This gives the protein CASSPSRGSGNTIYF.

This clone was seen just once. The rearrangement uses TRBV3-1 (or the pseudogene TRBV3-2) and TRBJ2-7; TRBD2 agrees at 8 bases. CDR3 size: 15 residues. Per the germline V gene, CDR1 is LGHDT and CDR2 is YNNKEL (reference sequence). Trimming removed 4 bases from V and 2 bases from J; junction bases left unmatched: 7. The CDR3 loop reads CASSPSGSLPYEQYF. The CDR3 nucleotides read TGTGCCAGCAGCCCAAGCGGGAGTCTCCCCTACGAGCAGTACTTC.

This clone was picked up a small number of times. The chain joins TRBV10-3 to TRBJ2-7; TRBD1 agrees at 7 bases. The CDR3 length is 14 residues. CDR1 and CDR2 (germline): ENHRY, SYGVKD. V dropped 6 bases and J dropped 0; count of bases not matched to a gene: 5. The DNA of the CDR3 is TGTGCCATCAGAATAGGACAGGACTCCTACGAGCAGTACTTC. Its translation: CAIRIGQDSYEQYF.

This clone was seen only once. The chain couples TRBV18 to TRBJ2-4, with D perhaps TRBD2 (6 bases). V was cut by 3 bases and J by 0 bases, with 6 bases left in between. Per the germline V gene, CDR1 is KGHSH and CDR2 is LQKENI. CDR3 length equals 14 residues. The chain's CDR3 is CASSPGLAKNIQYF. The CDR3 DNA follows: TGTGCCAGCTCACCGGGACTAGCCAAAAACATTCAGTACTTC. The complete variable domain, with remaining parts taken from reference TRBV18 and TRBJ2-4, reads NAGVMQNPRHLVRRRGQEARLRCSPMKGHSHVYWYRQLPEEGLKFMVYLQKENIIDESGMPKERFSAEFPKEGPSILRIQQVVRGDSAAYFCASSPGLAKNIQYFGAGTRLSVL.

The chain employs TRBV10-1 and TRBJ1-1, with 9 bases matching TRBD1. This CDR3 comprises 14 residues. The junction had 5 bases not matched to a gene; V was cut back by 5 bases and J by 4 bases. CDR1 is WNHNN and CDR2 is SYGVQD in the germline V gene (reference sequence). DNA of the CDR3: TGCGCCAGCAGTCGGGACAGGGTCACCACTGAAGCTTTCTTT. The encoded protein is CASSRDRVTTEAFF.